This T cell receptor beta chain was sequenced during a study of CD8 T cells in Susac syndrome. Random hexamers were used to reverse transcribe an amount of about 0.5 to 1 ug RNA. The authors amplified TCR beta CDR3 across 54 Vbeta and 13 Jbeta using immunoSEQ multiplex PCR. One entry per CDR3 protein results from TCRdb running MiXCR on the immunoSEQ multiplex PCR reads. The sample has around 160,000 distinct CDR3 sequences, around 94% seen once; the top ten hold under 0.15%. Blood CD8+ and CD4+ T cells underwent high-throughput TCR beta sequencing. Healthy donors formed controls matched for age and sex. The TEMRA cells underwent FACS enrichment, while the CD8+ and CD4+ T cells underwent negative isolation. This clonotype was sampled from a human donor in good health. Sequencing was done on a sample of CD4+ T cells from PBMCs.

The CDR3 sequence: CASSPKVGAGGTDTQYF. CDR3 bases: TGTGCCAGCAGCCCCAAGGTTGGGGCGGGGGGAACAGATACGCAGTATTTT. This sequence joins TRBV6-1 and TRBJ2-3; 8 bases are a match to TRBD2. There are 17 residues in the CDR3. Per the germline V gene, CDR1 is MNHNS and CDR2 is SASEGT. V lost 6 bases and J lost 3; bases outside the gene matches: 14.